The rows below give T cell receptor beta chains drawn from one sample of a study of CD8 T cells in Susac syndrome. Via MiXCR, TCRdb re-called the immunoSEQ multiplex PCR reads, giving one row per CDR3 protein. The repertoire has 200,000 to 250,000 distinct CDR3 sequences, around 93% of them found once; the top ten carry about 0.071%. Sequencing was performed on CD4+ T cells from PBMCs. Every receptor here comes from a human donor with multiple sclerosis. The CDR3 runs from the conserved cysteine through the conserved F or W. Fields, in order: clone size, D gene, V gene, J gene, CDR3 DNA, CDR3 protein. The D gene is left open where the match is weak. Only some rows state a clone size, as once, few, many or a class for expanded clones.

>-|-|TRBV2|TRBJ1-2
TGTGCCAGCAGTGGCCCCCGCAGCTACACCTTC
CASSGPRSYTF
>few|-|TRBV6-6|TRBJ1-5
TGTGCCAGCAGTTACTCGTTGGGTGGCAATCAGCCCCAGCATTTT
CASSYSLGGNQPQHF
>-|TRBD1|TRBV29-1|TRBJ2-3
TGCAGCGTTGCCGACAGGGCCAAAGATACGCAGTATTTT
CSVADRAKDTQYF
>-|-|TRBV5-1|TRBJ1-1
TGCGCCAGCAGCTTGTCAACCGAACCGAACACTGAAGCTTTCTTT
CASSLSTEPNTEAFF
>-|TRBD2|TRBV10-3|TRBJ2-1
TGTGCCATCAGTGAATCAAGCCCGGGAGGGCCTGTTCTAGATGAGCAGTTCTTC
CAISESSPGGPVLDEQFF
>once|-|TRBV6-5|TRBJ1-3
TGTGCCAGCAGCCCCGCCCTGGGCACTGGAAACACCATATATTTT
CASSPALGTGNTIYF
>-|-|TRBV20-1|TRBJ2-1
TGCAGTGCTAGGGGGTTGGGCTCCTACAATGAGCAGTTCTTC
CSARGLGSYNEQFF
>-|-|TRBV30|TRBJ1-3
TGTGCCTGGACCCAGGACCCGACTGAAAACACCATATATTTT
CAWTQDPTENTIYF
>-|-|TRBV2|TRBJ1-5
TGTGCCAGCAGTGTCGACATGAATCAGCCCCAGCATTTT
CASSVDMNQPQHF
>-|-|TRBV30|TRBJ2-3
TGTGCCTGGAGTGGGGACACCGGTCCATCAACGCAGTATTTT
CAWSGDTGPSTQYF
>once|TRBD2|TRBV30|TRBJ2-1
TGTGCCCGTAGCGGGGGTTGGGATGAGCAGTTCTTC
CARSGGWDEQFF
>-|-|TRBV20-1|TRBJ2-5
TGCAGTGCTAGCGTTGGGGGAGAGACCCAGTACTTC
CSASVGGETQYF
>few|-|TRBV19|TRBJ2-5
TGTGCCAGCAGCCGCCAAGAGACCCAGTACTTC
CASSRQETQYF
>-|-|TRBV19|TRBJ1-5
TGTGCCAGTAAGGGTAGCAATCAGCCCCAGCATTTT
CASKGSNQPQHF
>few|TRBD1|TRBV28|TRBJ1-2
TGTGCCAGCAGCGGACAGGCGATCACCTTC
CASSGQAITF
>-|TRBD1|TRBV5-1|TRBJ1-4
TGCGCCAGCAGCCCCGTCCCGGGACAGTTTTCGTGGTTGTTTTTT
CASSPVPGQFSWLFF
>-|-|TRBV19|TRBJ1-6
TGTGCCACTCGGACCGGACACTCCTATAATTCACCCCTCCACTTT
CATRTGHSYNSPLHF
>-|-|TRBV2|TRBJ2-5
TGTGCCAGCAGTGATCCACCGGGGACCCAGTACTTC
CASSDPPGTQYF
>once|-|TRBV19|TRBJ1-4
TGTGCCAGTAGTATCTCCGTGGGAGAACTGTTTTTT
CASSISVGELFF
>-|-|TRBV23-1|TRBJ1-2
TGCGCCAGCAGTCCCGTCCCCCGGGTCTATGGCTACACCTTC
CASSPVPRVYGYTF
>-|-|TRBV30|TRBJ1-4
TGTGCCTGGAGTGTTGCCAGTCGTGAAAAACTGTTTTTT
CAWSVASREKLFF
>-|-|TRBV15|TRBJ1-1
TGTGCCACCAGCTCCCGAGGAGGTCAAGCTTTCTTT
CATSSRGGQAFF
>-|TRBD1|TRBV18|TRBJ1-5
TGTGCCAGCTCACCACCGGGACAGTTCAATCAGCCCCAGCATTTT
CASSPPGQFNQPQHF
>-|-|TRBV4-1|TRBJ2-2
TGCGCCAGCAGCCAAGAGGGCAAGCCCGAATACGGGGAGCTGTTTTTT
CASSQEGKPEYGELFF
>-|-|TRBV20-1|TRBJ1-1
TGCAGTGCTAGAGTCTACGGCAGTACGACCACTGAAGCTTTCTTT
CSARVYGSTTTEAFF
>-|TRBD2|TRBV12-3/TRBV12-4|TRBJ2-1
TGTGCCAGCAGTTTAGCGGGAGGGCCCCTCAATGAGCAGTTCTTC
CASSLAGGPLNEQFF
>-|-|TRBV20-1|TRBJ2-1
TGCAGTGCTAGAGATCGGGGCAGGGGATTCTACAATGAGCAGTTCTTC
CSARDRGRGFYNEQFF
>-|-|TRBV20-1|TRBJ2-2
TGCAGTGCTAGGAAGGGGGTCTCGGGGACCGGGGAGCTGTTTTTT
CSARKGVSGTGELFF
>-|-|TRBV24-1|TRBJ2-3
TGTGCCACCAGTGATCCCGGGACTTTGGGCGCAGATACGCAGTATTTT
CATSDPGTLGADTQYF
>-|-|TRBV5-1|TRBJ2-4
TGCGCCAGCAGCACCCGGACGGGGCCCATCGCCAAAAACATTCAGTACTTC
CASSTRTGPIAKNIQYF
>-|-|TRBV3-1|TRBJ2-6
TGTGCCAGCAGCCAGGGAGGGGGCGTTTTCTCTGGGGCCAACGTCCTGACTTTC
CASSQGGGVFSGANVLTF
>-|-|TRBV6-5|TRBJ2-5
TGTGCCAGCGGACGGTCGCAAGAGACCCAGTACTTC
CASGRSQETQYF
>-|-|TRBV6-1|TRBJ2-5
TGTGCCAGCAACCTTGCACGTTCCCTGTACTTC
CASNLARSLYF
>-|-|TRBV5-4|TRBJ2-5
TGTGCCAGCAGCTTGGTCGGGCGACGGGAGACCCAGTACTTC
CASSLVGRRETQYF
>-|-|TRBV6-8|TRBJ1-4
TGTGCCAGCAGTTACAGCACAGGCGAAAAACTGTTTTTT
CASSYSTGEKLFF
>-|-|TRBV3-1|TRBJ2-3
TGTGCCAGCAGCCAAGATCGGACAGATACGCAGTATTTT
CASSQDRTDTQYF
>-|-|TRBV12-3/TRBV12-4|TRBJ2-5
TGTGCCAGCAGTTTACAGGGAGGAGAGACCCAGTACTTC
CASSLQGGETQYF
>-|TRBD1|TRBV6-2/TRBV6-3|TRBJ2-4
TGTGCCAGCAGTACTTTATTGGGACAGGGTGACATTCAGTACTTC
CASSTLLGQGDIQYF
>-|TRBD1|TRBV12-3/TRBV12-4|TRBJ2-7
TGTGCCAGCAGTATGACAGGGGCCTACGAGCAGTACTTC
CASSMTGAYEQYF
>-|TRBD1|TRBV25-1|TRBJ2-7
TGTGCCAGCAGCGGGGGACAGGGGGTAGGAAACGAGCAGTACTTC
CASSGGQGVGNEQYF
>-|-|TRBV10-3|TRBJ2-5
TGTGCCATCAGCCAACCGGGTATTGAGACCCAGTACTTC
CAISQPGIETQYF
>-|-|TRBV5-1|TRBJ2-3
TGCGCCAGCAGCTTGGCTGGGGGGCGGGGAACAGATACGCAGTATTTT
CASSLAGGRGTDTQYF
>-|TRBD2|TRBV2|TRBJ2-2
TGTGCCAGCAGTACGACTAGCGGGAGGGCCGGGGAGCTGTTTTTT
CASSTTSGRAGELFF
>-|-|TRBV30|TRBJ2-3
TGTGCCTGGAGTGCGGGGGCAGATACGCAGTATTTT
CAWSAGADTQYF
>-|TRBD2|TRBV9|TRBJ2-1
TGTGCCAGCAGCGTACGCGATTATAGCGGGAGGGCCCCCAATGAGCAGTTCTTC
CASSVRDYSGRAPNEQFF
>-|TRBD1|TRBV2|TRBJ2-7
TGTGCCAGCGGCAGATCCGGGACAGGGACCGACGAGCAGTACTTC
CASGRSGTGTDEQYF
>-|-|TRBV18|TRBJ2-7
TGTGCCAGCTCACCTGCGGGACAGTGGTTATGGGACGAGCAGTACTTC
CASSPAGQWLWDEQYF
>-|-|TRBV10-3|TRBJ2-5
TGTGCCATCAGTGAGTCCACGTCTGCCGCCGCCCAGTACTTC
CAISESTSAAAQYF
>-|-|TRBV30|TRBJ2-3
TGTGCCTGGGTCCCAGGGAAGGGTACGCAGTATTTT
CAWVPGKGTQYF
>-|-|TRBV3-1|TRBJ2-2
TGTGCCAGCAGCCCCCAATGGCGGGGTGGCACCGGGGAGCTGTTTTTT
CASSPQWRGGTGELFF
>once|-|TRBV15|TRBJ1-3
TGTGCCACCAGCAGAGATAAGGTGCTCTCTGGAAACACCATATATTTT
CATSRDKVLSGNTIYF
>once|-|TRBV24-1|TRBJ2-3
TGTGCCACCAGTGGACCGGGCCCAGAAGGGGCAGATACGCAGTATTTT
CATSGPGPEGADTQYF
>once|TRBD1|TRBV6-1|TRBJ2-7
TGTGCCAGCAGTGTCCGGGACAGGGAGTACGAGCAGTACTTC
CASSVRDREYEQYF
>once|-|TRBV6-1|TRBJ2-4
TGTGCCAGCAGTGAGGCTTGGGGGGACGGACGGACGTCGACGCCTTGGAAAAACATTCAGTACTTC
CASSEAWGDGRTSTPWKNIQYF
>-|-|TRBV12-3/TRBV12-4|TRBJ1-2
TGTGCCAGCAGTCCTCGGGTCCTCTATGGCTACACCTTC
CASSPRVLYGYTF
>-|-|TRBV6-1|TRBJ1-1
TGTGCCAGCAGTGAAGTTCGGGGGGCGGCTTTCTTT
CASSEVRGAAFF
>-|-|TRBV2|TRBJ2-3
TGTGCCAGCAGCGTCGGGACTCCAGCCTCCGCAGATACGCAGTATTTT
CASSVGTPASADTQYF